Presented here are 18 T cell receptor beta chains from one specimen sequenced in a study of blood T cell repertoires in COVID-19. The repertoire was sequenced with immunoSEQ multiplex PCR; TCRdb's copy has only in-frame clones and lacks some. The data contain about 330,000 clones, roughly 90% of them seen just once; the ten biggest clones take up under 4.5%. Sequencing was performed on peripheral blood. The receptors shown here come from a woman aged 50 to 60 with active or convalescent COVID-19.

This chain joins TRBV5-1 and TRBJ2-7; no firm D call. Germline V lookup: CDR1 SGHRS, CDR2 YFSETQ. V dropped 1 base and J dropped 5 bases, with 13 bases sitting between them. The CDR3 runs 14 residues. The CDR3 protein is CASSLWAGWDEQYF. The CDR3, as DNA: TGCGCCAGCAGCTTGTGGGCAGGATGGGACGAGCAGTACTTC.

The chain's CDR3 is CASSPGELAGVDEQFF. The CDR3, as DNA: TGCGCCAGCAGCCCGGGAGAACTAGCGGGAGTCGATGAGCAGTTCTTC. The chain carries TRBV5-1 and TRBJ2-1; the match to TRBD2 covers 11 bases. The CDR3 is 16 amino acids. V was clipped by 4 bases and J by 8 bases; unmatched bases: 11. Germline V gene data show CDR1 as SGHRS and CDR2 as YFSETQ.

The V call is TRBV28, the J call TRBJ1-3; 9 positions match TRBD1. The CDR3 loop spans 14 amino acids. The germline gives CDR1 MDHEN, CDR2 SYDVKM. Trimming took 7 bases from V and 2 from J; bases not matched to a gene: 3. The CDR3 loop is CASIRQGAGNTIYF. The CDR3 region has the DNA TGTGCCAGCATTAGACAGGGGGCTGGAAACACCATATATTTT.

This clone was found a few times. V usage is TRBV4-1 and J usage is TRBJ2-3; 10 positions match TRBD1. The ends lost 5 bases at V and 5 bases at J; junction bases unmatched: 10. CDR3 length: 16 residues. Per the germline V gene, CDR1 is MGHRA and CDR2 is YSYEKL. CDR3 region: CASSVTGTGVGDTQYF. The CDR3 DNA reads as TGCGCCAGCAGCGTAACCGGGACAGGGGTCGGAGATACGCAGTATTTT.

The J gene is TRBJ2-2, the V gene TRBV3-1 (or the pseudogene TRBV3-2); 7 nucleotides agree with TRBD2. After removal of 4 bases from V and 7 bases from J, the junction contained 15 bases not matched to a gene. This CDR3 region has 17 residues. The V gene's germline CDR1 is LGHDT and CDR2 YNNKEL (reference sequence). The CDR3 DNA reads TGTGCCAGCAGCCTTTGGGGCGGGGGAAAACCGGGCGGGGAGCTGTTTTTT. Protein: CASSLWGGGKPGGELFF.

This clone was detected only once. V and J are TRBV7-3 and TRBJ2-3; D gene ambiguous. Trimming shortened V by 0 bases and J by 2 bases, and 18 bases separated the two germline ends. The CDR3 length is 18 residues. Germline V CDR1 and CDR2: SGHTA, FQGTGA. CDR3 nucleotides: TGTGCCAGCAGCTTAACCGCCATAACTAATCCCCTCACAGATACGCAGTATTTT. Its translation is CASSLTAITNPLTDTQYF. Using reference TRBV7-3 and TRBJ2-3 for the parts outside the CDR3, the full variable domain is GAGVSQTPSNKVTEKGKYVELRCDPISGHTALYWYRQSLGQGPEFLIYFQGTGAADDSGLPNDRFFAVRPEGSVSTLKIQRTERGDSAVYLCASSLTAITNPLTDTQYFGPGTRLTVL.

The CDR3 spells CASSLRLTGTVSYEQYF. The CDR3, as DNA: TGTGCCAGTAGTTTGAGGCTTACCGGGACAGTCTCCTACGAGCAGTACTTC. This chain uses TRBV19 with TRBJ2-7, with 7 positions matching TRBD1. The germline V gene encodes CDR1 LNHDA and CDR2 SQIVND (reference sequence). The length of the CDR3 is 17 residues. Trimming at V came to 5 bases and at J to 0 bases, leaving 13 bases not matched to a gene.

The genes are TRBV9 and TRBJ1-4, with 8 bases matching TRBD1. Germline V gene lookup returns CDR1 SGDLS and CDR2 YYNGEE. V lost 4 bases and J lost 8; bases outside the gene matches: 16. This CDR3 has 17 residues. The CDR3 region has the DNA TGTGCCAGCAGCCCCCGCTACCGACAGGGGATTCGAGAAAAACTGTTTTTT. Protein product: CASSPRYRQGIREKLFF.

V usage is TRBV28 and J usage is TRBJ2-5; D gene uncertain. The CDR3 is 13 residues long. Per the germline V gene, CDR1 is MDHEN and CDR2 is SYDVKM. Trimming left V 2 bases short and J 2 bases short, with 6 bases between. Here the CDR3 DNA reads TGTGCCAGCAGTTTAATGGCTCAAGAGACCCAGTACTTC. Translating gives CASSLMAQETQYF.

The CDR3 sequence: CASSTYRGRFDNGYTF. The DNA for the CDR3 is TGTGCCAGCTCAACGTACAGGGGGCGATTTGATAATGGCTACACCTTC. V and J are TRBV18 and TRBJ1-2; 9 bases line up with TRBD1. CDR1 is KGHSH, CDR2 LQKENI, per germline. The CDR3 length is 16 residues. The V segment lost 5 bases and the J segment 6 bases; nucleotides outside the gene matches: 13.

The chain joins TRBV3-1 (or the pseudogene TRBV3-2) to TRBJ1-2; no firm D call. Germline V CDR1 and CDR2: LGHDT, YNNKEL (reference sequence). The length of the CDR3 is 13 residues. Trimming left V 4 bases short and J 6 bases short, with 12 bases between. The CDR3 nucleotides read TGTGCCAGCAGCCCCTATACCGGGAATGGCTACACCTTC. The encoded protein is CASSPYTGNGYTF.

The V gene is TRBV7-9, the J gene TRBJ1-1; unclear D gene. Per germline, CDR1 SEHNR and CDR2 FQNEAQ (reference sequence). There are 13 residues in the CDR3. The V end lost 1 base, the J end lost 10 bases, and 13 bases lay between the germline ends. The CDR3 is CASSLEALRGAFF. CDR3 coding DNA: TGTGCCAGCAGCTTAGAGGCTCTTAGAGGAGCTTTCTTT.

J is TRBJ1-2 and V is TRBV5-4; 12 bases match TRBD1. J gave up 7 bases and V 5 bases, and 6 bases lay outside the gene matches. The CDR3 contains 14 residues. CDR1 and CDR2 from the germline V gene are SGHNT and YYREEE (reference sequence). The CDR3 loop reads CASRTGTGGSGYTF. Written as DNA, the CDR3 is TGTGCCAGCAGAACCGGGACAGGGGGCTCTGGCTACACCTTC.

V usage is TRBV19 and J usage is TRBJ2-6; 7 nucleotides agree with TRBD1. This CDR3 has 15 residues. With V trimmed by 5 bases and J by 4 bases, 5 bases remained unmatched. Germline V gene lookup returns CDR1 LNHDA and CDR2 SQIVND (reference sequence). The CDR3 region is CASSFTGAGANVLTF. The CDR3 DNA sequence: TGTGCCAGTAGTTTTACAGGGGCGGGGGCCAACGTCCTGACTTTC. Full variable domain (outside the CDR3, taken from reference TRBV19 and TRBJ2-6): DGGITQSPKYLFRKEGQNVTLSCEQNLNHDAMYWYRQDPGQGLRLIYYSQIVNDFQKGDIAEGYSVSREKKESFPLTVTSAQKNPTAFYLCASSFTGAGANVLTFGAGSRLTVL.

Concerning this clone itself: This sample also contains other DNA sequences that code for the same CDR3. The chain combines TRBV12-3 or TRBV12-4 with TRBJ1-1, with no clear D. Trimming left V 2 bases short and J 1 base short, with 5 bases between. The CDR3 runs to 13 residues. The CDR3 spells CASSLLENTEAFF. The CDR3 region has the DNA TGTGCCAGCAGTTTATTAGAGAACACTGAAGCTTTCTTT.

The gene calls are TRBV28 and TRBJ2-1, with D possibly matching TRBD2 (5 bases). V dropped 3 bases and J dropped 3 bases, with 12 bases sitting between them. The germline gives CDR1 MDHEN, CDR2 SYDVKM. This CDR3 is built from 15 residues. The CDR3 bases are TGTGCCAGCAGTTTTAGGACTGACATCTACAATGAGCAGTTCTTC. Encoded protein: CASSFRTDIYNEQFF.

With respect to this clone: Other DNA sequences of this sample code for an identical CDR3. This chain joins TRBV6-5 and TRBJ2-7; D unresolved. Looked up from germline, CDR1 is MNHEY and CDR2 is SVGAGI. The CDR3 contains 13 residues. Trimming pared 3 bases from V and 4 bases from J, leaving 10 bases between. The CDR3 nucleotides read TGTGCCAGCAGTTATACTGGCGGTTACGAGCAGTACTTC. This encodes CASSYTGGYEQYF.

This rearrangement joins TRBV6-2 or TRBV6-3 to TRBJ1-6, with a weak D call TRBD1 (6 bases). V lost 0 bases to trimming and J lost 6 bases, with 12 bases between them. The CDR3 spans 16 residues. The germline V gene encodes CDR1 MNHEY and CDR2 SVGEGT. In DNA, the CDR3 is TGTGCCAGCAGTTACTCGGCGTGGGACATTAATTCACCCCTCCACTTT. Translation gives CASSYSAWDINSPLHF.